This TCR beta chain appears in the sequencing data of a study of T cell responses to AZD1222 COVID-19 vaccine. In the study overall: Second doses were pooled across both intervals (about 4 or about 12 weeks). Whole-study findings and limits: Reportedly, close to half of spike-specific TCRs are directed against unmutated variant regions.

V gave up 10 bases and J gave up 0 bases, with 17 bases separating them. The germline gives CDR1 SGHNT, CDR2 YYREEE (reference sequence). The CDR3 covers 15 residues. This clone was recorded only once. What it binds is unknown. TCRdb keeps only in-frame clones here, not all; method: immunoSEQ multiplex PCR. Of more than 140,000 clones listed, approximately 88% were seen once; the top ten hold 2.2%. The receptor was isolated from an adult in good health. This chain connects TRBV5-4 to TRBJ2-1, with D hard to call. Material: peripheral blood, obtained on day 0 of AZD1222 vaccination. CDR3 amino acids: CAASRSASSYNEQFF. The CDR3 DNA follows: TGTGCCGCCAGCCGTTCCGCCAGCTCCTACAATGAGCAGTTCTTC.